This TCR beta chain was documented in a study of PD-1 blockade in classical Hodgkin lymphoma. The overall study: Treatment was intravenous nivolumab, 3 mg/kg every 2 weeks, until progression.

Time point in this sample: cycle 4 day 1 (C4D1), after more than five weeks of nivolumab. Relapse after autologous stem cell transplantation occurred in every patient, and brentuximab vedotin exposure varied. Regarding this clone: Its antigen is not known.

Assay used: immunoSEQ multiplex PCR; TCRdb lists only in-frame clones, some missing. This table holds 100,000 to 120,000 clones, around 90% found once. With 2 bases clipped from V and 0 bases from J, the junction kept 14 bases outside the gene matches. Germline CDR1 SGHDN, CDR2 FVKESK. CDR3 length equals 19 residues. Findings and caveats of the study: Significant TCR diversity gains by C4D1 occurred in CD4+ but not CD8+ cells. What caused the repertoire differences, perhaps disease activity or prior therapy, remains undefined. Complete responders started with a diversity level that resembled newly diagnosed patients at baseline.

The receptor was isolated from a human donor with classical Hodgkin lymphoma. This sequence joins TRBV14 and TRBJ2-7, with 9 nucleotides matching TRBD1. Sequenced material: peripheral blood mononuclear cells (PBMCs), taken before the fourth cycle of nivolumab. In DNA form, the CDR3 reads TGTGCCAGCAGCCAAATTCCGGGACAGGGTCCGTCCATCTCCTACGAGCAGTACTTC. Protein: CASSQIPGQGPSISYEQYF. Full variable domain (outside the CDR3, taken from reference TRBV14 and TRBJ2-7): EAGVTQFPSHSVIEKGQTVTLRCDPISGHDNLYWYRRVMGKEIKFLLHFVKESKQDESGMPNNRFLAERTGGTYSTLKVQPAELEDSGVYFCASSQIPGQGPSISYEQYFGPGTRLTVT.